Each of the 8 T cell receptor beta chains below was sequenced from the same sample in a study of blood T cell repertoires in COVID-19. Method: immunoSEQ multiplex PCR; TCRdb's copy keeps in-frame clones and lacks some. The sample shows some 99,000 clones, about 86% of them seen only once. Sequenced input: peripheral blood. These receptors all come from a woman aged 55 to 70 in a cohort sampled during active or convalescent COVID-19.

The V call is TRBV6-5, the J call TRBJ2-1, with 8 bases aligning to TRBD2. CDR1 is MNHEY, CDR2 SVGAGI, per germline. V shed 6 bases, J shed 8 bases, and the junction held 12 bases outside the gene matches. The CDR3 has 15 amino acids. CDR3 bases: TGTGCCAGCAGCCGTACAGCGGGAGCGGTCGATGAGCAGTTCTTC. Translated, it gives CASSRTAGAVDEQFF.

The table lists this clone with a few counts. CDR3 DNA sequence: TGTGCCAGCAGCCCCATTGGACTAGCGGGGACTACGAACACCGGGGAGCTGTTTTTT. It translates to CASSPIGLAGTTNTGELFF. J is TRBJ2-2 and V is TRBV9, with 12 bases aligning to TRBD2. The CDR3 length is 19 residues. CDR1 and CDR2 from the germline V gene are SGDLS and YYNGEE. V lost 4 bases and J lost 0; bases outside the gene matches: 10. Supplemented by reference TRBV9 and TRBJ2-2, the full variable domain reads DSGVTQTPKHLITATGQRVTLRCSPRSGDLSVYWYQQSLDQGLQFLIQYYNGEERAKGNILERFSAQQFPDLHSELNLSSLELGDSALYFCASSPIGLAGTTNTGELFFGEGSRLTVL.

J is TRBJ2-7 and V is TRBV5-1; the D gene is possibly TRBD2 (6 bases). CDR3 size: 15 residues. Germline-derived CDR1 and CDR2 are SGHRS and YFSETQ. V was clipped by 6 bases and J by 1 base, with 17 bases between them. The CDR3 bases are TGCGCCAGCACCCCTGGAGGGACGGGTTCCTACGAGCAGTACTTC. This sequence encodes CASTPGGTGSYEQYF.

This clone was seen just once. The chain joins TRBV21-1 to TRBJ2-1; TRBD2, the table's D call, lacks a check against the DNA. TRBV21-1 is annotated as a pseudogene. This CDR3 is 17 amino acids long. CDR3 region: CASSKLEGSPRYNEQFF. The CDR3 coding sequence is TGTGCCAGCAGCAAATTAGAGGGTTCCCCCCGTTACAATGAGCAGTTCTTC.

This clone was detected only once. V usage is TRBV19 and J usage is TRBJ2-5; TRBD2 might be the D (5 bases). Trimming cost V 4 bases and J 4 bases, with 16 bases left between them. The germline V gene encodes CDR1 LNHDA and CDR2 SQIVND (reference sequence). This CDR3 is 15 amino acids long. CDR3 in amino acids: CASSTLKAGGETQYF. The CDR3 nucleotides read TGTGCCAGTAGTACCTTGAAGGCGGGCGGAGAGACCCAGTACTTC.

This clone occurred once. The chain links TRBV28 to TRBJ2-3, with D possibly matching TRBD2 (5 bases). CDR1 is MDHEN and CDR2 is SYDVKM in the germline V gene. CDR3 length: 15 residues. With 2 bases removed from V and 5 bases from J, the gap between germline ends came to 14 bases. CDR3 in amino acids: CASSLTGLRQDTQYF. In nucleotides, the CDR3 is TGTGCCAGCAGTTTAACTGGACTCCGTCAAGATACGCAGTATTTT.

The chain couples TRBV7-9 to TRBJ2-2; the match to TRBD2 covers 8 bases. Losses at the gene ends were 1 base for V and 2 bases for J; bases not matched to a gene: 6. The CDR3 spans 17 residues. Germline CDR1 is SEHNR and CDR2 is FQNEAQ (reference sequence). In DNA form, the CDR3 reads TGTGCCAGCAGCTTAGGCGGGGGGCCCTTCAACACCGGGGAGCTGTTTTTT. Protein product: CASSLGGGPFNTGELFF.

V and J are TRBV5-1 and TRBJ2-1, with 10 bases aligning to TRBD2. With V trimmed by 1 base and J by 8 bases, 6 bases remained unmatched. CDR1 is SGHRS, CDR2 YFSETQ, per germline. The length of the CDR3 is 15 residues. The CDR3 here is CASSLPSGSMDEQFF. The CDR3 DNA reads as TGCGCCAGCAGCTTGCCTAGCGGGAGTATGGATGAGCAGTTCTTC.